One and the same sample provided the 10 T cell receptor beta chains below, sequenced in a study of blood T cell repertoires in COVID-19. The assay was immunoSEQ multiplex PCR, and TCRdb's table has in-frame clones only and misses some. The data contain around 300,000 clones, about nine tenths of them singletons. Sequenced input: peripheral blood. These TCRs come from a man aged 50 or older with acute or convalescent COVID-19.

The gene calls are TRBV10-3 and TRBJ1-5; 10 bases are a match to TRBD1. V lost 0 bases and J lost 6; bases outside the gene matches: 2. The CDR3 is 15 amino acids. CDR1 and CDR2 (germline): ENHRY, SYGVKD. The CDR3 DNA reads as TGTGCCATCAGTGAGTCGGGACAGGGGTTTCAGCCCCAGCATTTT. Amino acids: CAISESGQGFQPQHF.

V gene TRBV7-8 combines with J gene TRBJ2-7; 8 bases match TRBD2. The CDR3 sequence is 14 residues long. Per the germline V gene, CDR1 is SGHVS and CDR2 is FQNEAQ. The V gene end was trimmed by 5 bases and the J gene end by 0 bases; junction bases not matched to a gene: 3. Here the CDR3 DNA reads TGTGCCAGCAGCCACGCGGGGGGCTCCTACGAGCAGTACTTC. This gives the protein CASSHAGGSYEQYF.

This sequence joins TRBV30 and TRBJ2-7; 7 bases map to TRBD1. This CDR3 spans 14 amino acids. The germline V gene encodes CDR1 GTSNPN and CDR2 SVGIG (reference sequence). The ends lost 0 bases at V and 2 bases at J; junction bases unmatched: 4. The CDR3 DNA reads as TGTGCCTGGAGTGTAGGGGGCGCAGCCTACGAGCAGTACTTC. It is translated as CAWSVGGAAYEQYF.

The genes are TRBV11-3 and TRBJ2-3, with 10 bases matching TRBD1. The CDR3 runs 12 residues. V trimming: 3 bases; J trimming: 10 bases; junction bases outside the gene matches: 1. Germline V gene lookup returns CDR1 SGHNT and CDR2 YENEEA. The CDR3 nucleotides are TGTGCCAGCAGCTTGGGGACAGGGGCGCAGTATTTT. Translated: CASSLGTGAQYF.

The chain links TRBV6-5 to TRBJ2-7; D perhaps matches TRBD1 (5 bases). Germline assignment: CDR1 MNHEY and CDR2 SVGAGI. With 4 bases removed from V and 2 bases from J, the gap between germline ends came to 9 bases. The CDR3 runs 13 residues. Here the CDR3 DNA reads TGTGCCAGCAGTTTTGACAGACCCTACGAGCAGTACTTC. Translation gives CASSFDRPYEQYF.

There are a few counts of this clone. V and J are TRBV7-2 and TRBJ2-4, with 8 nucleotides matching TRBD2. V lost 6 bases and J lost 3; bases outside the gene matches: 10. The germline V gene has CDR1 SGHTA and CDR2 FQGNSA. The CDR3 length is 16 residues. This CDR3 is CASSRKGGGHKNIQYF. The CDR3 DNA reads TGTGCCAGCAGTCGAAAGGGCGGGGGGCACAAAAACATTCAGTACTTC.

J is TRBJ2-3 and V is TRBV9; a possible D gene is TRBD1 (5 bases). Trimming stripped 0 bases from V and 6 bases from J, with 8 bases between. Germline V gene lookup returns CDR1 SGDLS and CDR2 YYNGEE. This CDR3 region has 13 residues. The CDR3 coding sequence is TGTGCCAGCAGCGTAGGGGGCCCCGATACGCAGTATTTT. Encoded protein: CASSVGGPDTQYF.

V usage is TRBV6-5 and J usage is TRBJ1-5, with TRBD1 matching over 7 bases. The CDR3 has 14 amino acids. V lost 8 bases to trimming and J lost 4 bases; unmatched junction nucleotides: 8. Germline CDR1 MNHEY, CDR2 SVGAGI. In DNA form, the CDR3 reads TGTGCCAGCTCCGGAGACAGGGCTAATCAGCCCCAGCATTTT. Protein: CASSGDRANQPQHF.

This clone occurred once. The chain has TRBV5-1 and TRBJ2-3; no definite D call. The CDR3 sequence is 15 residues long. The V end lost 0 bases, the J end lost 4 bases, and 12 bases lay between the germline ends. CDR1 is SGHRS and CDR2 is YFSETQ in the germline V gene. The CDR3 bases are TGCGCCAGCAGCTTGGTAGTGAGCCCGGCAGATACGCAGTATTTT. Its protein is CASSLVVSPADTQYF.

The J gene is TRBJ2-5, the V gene TRBV12-5, with D possibly being TRBD2 (5 bases). CDR3 size: 14 residues. Trimming removed 3 bases at V and 9 bases at J, with 17 bases between. Germline CDR1 reads LGHNT; CDR2 reads FRNRAP. The CDR3 loop is CASGFGAVEEAQYF. The CDR3 coding sequence is TGTGCTAGTGGTTTTGGAGCCGTTGAGGAGGCCCAGTACTTC. Full variable domain (missing parts from reference TRBV12-5 and TRBJ2-5): DARVTQTPRHKVTEMGQEVTMRCQPILGHNTVFWYRQTMMQGLELLAYFRNRAPLDDSGMPKDRFSAEMPDATLATLKIQPSEPRDSAVYFCASGFGAVEEAQYFGPGTRLLVL.